The clone carrying this T cell receptor beta chain showed up many times. The data were taken from a study of neurological immune-mediated disorders. MiXCR, run by TCRdb on the 5' RACE reads, gives a single entry per CDR3 protein. The table lists more than 70,000 distinct CDR3 sequences, roughly 15% of them singletons. Sequenced input: PBMCs. The TCR originated in a middle-aged woman in good health.

The CDR3 is CASSFQVVDQPQHF. DNA for the CDR3: TGTGCCAGCAGCTTTCAGGTAGTCGATCAGCCCCAGCATTTT. The chain carries TRBV7-2 and TRBJ1-5; D gene uncertain. Germline lookup yields CDR1 SGHTA and CDR2 FQGNSA. The CDR3 has 14 residues. Trimming pared 3 bases from V and 5 bases from J, leaving 11 bases between.